Shown below are 22 T cell receptor beta chains from a single sample sequenced in a study of cytomegalovirus exposure and HLA in healthy donors. PCR involved 60 Vbeta and 13 Jbeta primers. Clones were read by immunoSEQ multiplex PCR, and TCRdb kept only the in-frame ones, dropping some. Seen here are about 93,000 clones, around 76% observed once, and the top ten hold roughly 0.6%. Sequencing was performed on PBMCs. The receptor source for this set is a man aged 25-40 years in good health and CMV-seronegative.

This chain's CDR3 is CASSEFSGIIQETQYF. In nucleotides, the CDR3 is TGTGCCAGCAGTGAATTTAGCGGGATAATCCAAGAGACCCAGTACTTC. V is TRBV2 and J is TRBJ2-5; TRBD2 matches 8 bases. Germline assignment: CDR1 SNHLY and CDR2 FYNNEI. The CDR3 sequence is 16 residues long. V was clipped by 2 bases and J by 1 base; unmatched bases: 6.

The chain recombines TRBV28 with TRBJ1-2; 7 nucleotides align to TRBD1. This CDR3 spans 14 amino acids. The germline gives CDR1 MDHEN, CDR2 SYDVKM. The V gene end was trimmed by 7 bases and the J gene end by 4 bases; junction bases not matched to a gene: 9. Written as DNA, the CDR3 is TGTGCCAGCACCTTCTCAGGGGGTGGCTATGGCTACACCTTC. Translated: CASTFSGGGYGYTF.

As regards this clone: This sequence may be a read error, since a much larger clone differs from it by one base. The chain links TRBV7-6 to TRBJ1-1, with 8 bases matching TRBD1. This CDR3 is 14 amino acids long. Germline V gives CDR1 SGHVS, CDR2 FNYEAQ. The J segment lost 3 bases and the V segment lost 2 bases, leaving 2 bases of the junction unmatched. The CDR3 is CASSLTGGYTEAFF. DNA of the CDR3: TGTGCCAGCAGCTTAACAGGGGGTTACACTGAAGCTTTCTTT.

This clone has only one observation. The chain has TRBV19 and TRBJ1-2; D remains ambiguous. Per germline, CDR1 LNHDA and CDR2 SQIVND (reference sequence). CDR3 length equals 14 residues. V lost 6 bases and J lost 5, with 16 bases in between. The DNA of the CDR3 is TGTGCCAGTAGCCTAGCCCCTAAGAGTTATGGCTACACCTTC. Translation gives CASSLAPKSYGYTF.

This chain connects TRBV5-4 to TRBJ1-4; no clear D gene. Trimming shortened V by 4 bases and J by 4 bases, and 14 bases separated the two germline ends. The germline V gene has CDR1 SGHNT and CDR2 YYREEE (reference sequence). This CDR3 has 15 amino acids. This CDR3 reads CASSTMTGYNEKLFF. In DNA, the CDR3 is TGTGCCAGCAGCACCATGACGGGATATAATGAAAAACTGTTTTTT.

This chain links TRBV4-1 with TRBJ2-3, with 9 bases lining up with TRBD1. V trimming: 3 bases; J trimming: 5 bases; junction bases outside the gene matches: 3. The germline V gene encodes CDR1 MGHRA and CDR2 YSYEKL. The CDR3 is made up of 14 amino acids. DNA of the CDR3: TGCGCCAGCAGCCAGACAGGGGGGAGAGATACGCAGTATTTT. Protein: CASSQTGGRDTQYF.

This clone appeared a single time. The chain uses TRBV5-5 and TRBJ1-4; 8 nucleotides match TRBD1. CDR1 SGHKS and CDR2 YYEKEE come from the germline V gene (reference sequence). Trimming removed 4 bases from V and 7 bases from J; junction bases left unmatched: 9. CDR3 length: 15 residues. DNA of the CDR3: TGTGCCAGCAGCCCCGACAGGGGAAGAGGTGAAAAACTGTTTTTT. Translation: CASSPDRGRGEKLFF.

This chain uses TRBV6-1 with TRBJ1-1; 9 positions match TRBD1. Germline loops: CDR1 MNHNS, CDR2 SASEGT. V shed 6 bases and J 7 bases; nucleotides not matched to a gene: 6. CDR3 length equals 13 residues. The CDR3 loop is CASSPQGALEAFF. The DNA for the CDR3 is TGTGCCAGCAGCCCACAGGGGGCCCTTGAAGCTTTCTTT.

The chain links TRBV9 to TRBJ2-1, with TRBD2 identical over 8 bases. V shed 3 bases and J 10 bases; nucleotides not matched to a gene: 12. This CDR3 has 15 residues. CDR1 and CDR2 from the germline V gene are SGDLS and YYNGEE. CDR3 nucleotide sequence: TGTGCCAGCAGCGCCCCGGGGGGGCTGTTTACGGAGCAGTTCTTC. Translated: CASSAPGGLFTEQFF.

The chain couples TRBV2 to TRBJ1-1; D not certain. This CDR3 is built from 17 residues. Trimming cost V 8 bases and J 5 bases, with 27 bases left between them. CDR1 is SNHLY and CDR2 is FYNNEI in the germline V gene. CDR3: CASQITLRPQGGTEAFF. In nucleotides, the CDR3 is TGTGCCAGCCAGATCACCCTTAGGCCGCAAGGCGGGACTGAAGCTTTCTTT.

V is TRBV28 and J is TRBJ1-1; 10 positions match TRBD1. This CDR3 has 17 amino acids. V was clipped by 10 bases and J by 4 bases; unmatched bases: 18. Germline values: CDR1 MDHEN, CDR2 SYDVKM. The CDR3 DNA is TGTGCCACCAAAGGGGAAACCGGGACAGGGGATCGCACTGAAGCTTTCTTT. Translated: CATKGETGTGDRTEAFF.

This clone was seen a handful of times. The chain combines TRBV29-1 with TRBJ1-4; TRBD1 might be the D (5 bases). This CDR3 is built from 14 residues. V lost 1 base, J lost 5 bases, and 11 bases lay in between. CDR1 and CDR2 from the germline V gene are SQVTM and ANQGSEA. The CDR3: CSVEGTTDNEKLFF. The CDR3 nucleotides read TGCAGCGTTGAAGGGACAACCGACAATGAAAAACTGTTTTTT.

This clone is a singleton in its sample. The V gene is TRBV7-6, the J gene TRBJ1-5; TRBD1 is a possible D gene (6 bases). The germline CDR1 and CDR2 sequences are SGHVS and FNYEAQ. This CDR3 has 14 amino acids. Trimming shortened V by 4 bases and J by 7 bases, and 14 bases separated the two germline ends. For the CDR3, the DNA is TGTGCCAGCAGCTCCCGACAGGTTGGACAGCCCCAGCATTTT. It yields the protein CASSSRQVGQPQHF.

This clone came up a few times. V gene TRBV5-1 combines with J gene TRBJ2-1; 7 bases line up with TRBD2. Germline CDR1 reads SGHRS; CDR2 reads YFSETQ. This CDR3 has 14 residues. J gave up 8 bases and V 5 bases, and 10 bases lay outside the gene matches. CDR3 sequence: CASRVQEGGHEQFF. The CDR3 nucleotides are TGCGCCAGCAGGGTACAGGAGGGAGGGCATGAGCAGTTCTTC.

The chain combines TRBV27 with TRBJ2-5; D is uncertain. The J call is doubtful: the DNA matches TRBJ2-7 better. Germline CDR1 reads MNHEY; CDR2 reads SMNVEV (reference sequence). The length of the CDR3 is 14 residues. CDR3 region: CASSLNRQTFEQYF. In DNA form, the CDR3 reads TGTGCCAGCAGTTTAAATAGACAAACCTTCGAGCAGTACTTC.

This chain links TRBV9 with TRBJ2-1, with a weak D call TRBD2 (5 bases). Germline CDR1 reads SGDLS; CDR2 reads YYNGEE. Trimming cost V 0 bases and J 4 bases, with 17 bases left between them. CDR3 length: 17 residues. CDR3 protein: CASSVDPPGGPYNEQFF. The CDR3, as DNA: TGTGCCAGCAGCGTAGACCCCCCCGGCGGGCCGTACAATGAGCAGTTCTTC. The full variable domain, with the rest looked up from reference TRBV9 and TRBJ2-1, is DSGVTQTPKHLITATGQRVTLRCSPRSGDLSVYWYQQSLDQGLQFLIQYYNGEERAKGNILERFSAQQFPDLHSELNLSSLELGDSALYFCASSVDPPGGPYNEQFFGPGTRLTVL.

The CDR3 loop is CASSLALQGRNTGELFF. The CDR3, as DNA: TGTGCCAGCAGCTTAGCGCTGCAGGGGAGAAACACCGGGGAGCTGTTTTTT. The chain links TRBV7-8 to TRBJ2-2; D possibly corresponds to TRBD1 (6 bases). Germline CDR1 SGHVS, CDR2 FQNEAQ. The germline V and J ends were trimmed by 0 bases and 2 bases, with 13 bases remaining between them. The CDR3 has 17 amino acids.

The rearrangement uses TRBV2 and TRBJ2-7; 8 positions match TRBD1. The V and J ends lost 6 bases and 0 bases, in that order; junction bases with no gene match: 7. Germline CDR1 reads SNHLY; CDR2 reads FYNNEI. The CDR3 extends over 15 amino acids. The CDR3 reads CASRIRTGSSYEQYF. The CDR3 region has the DNA TGTGCCAGCAGAATAAGGACAGGGAGCTCCTACGAGCAGTACTTC.

This clone was picked up a small number of times. V usage is TRBV4-1 and J usage is TRBJ1-2; 7 nucleotides align to TRBD1. In germline, CDR1 is MGHRA, CDR2 YSYEKL. After removal of 3 bases from V and 8 bases from J, the junction contained 12 bases not matched to a gene. The CDR3 contains 15 residues. The CDR3 DNA reads TGCGCCAGCAGCCACACCTGGACAGGAGGTAACGGCTACACCTTC. Its protein product is CASSHTWTGGNGYTF.

This clone has just one count. V gene TRBV4-1 combines with J gene TRBJ1-2; unclear D gene. V was pared by 0 bases and J by 3 bases, with 17 bases between. Germline CDR1 is MGHRA and CDR2 is YSYEKL. This CDR3 spans 17 amino acids. The CDR3 region is CASSQEGGFRAHYGYTF. For the CDR3, the DNA is TGCGCCAGCAGCCAAGAAGGAGGTTTTAGGGCACACTATGGCTACACCTTC.

This chain uses TRBV7-9 with TRBJ1-1; TRBD1 is a possible D gene (5 bases). V was clipped by 1 base and J by 2 bases, with 17 bases between them. The CDR3 consists of 17 residues. Germline V CDR1 and CDR2: SEHNR, FQNEAQ (reference sequence). As DNA, the CDR3 is TGTGCCAGCAGCTTAGGCGTGGCGGGGGGGATTAACACTGAAGCTTTCTTT. Its translation: CASSLGVAGGINTEAFF.

J is TRBJ1-4 and V is TRBV7-9; the D gene is possibly TRBD1 (5 bases). Germline V gene sequence: CDR1 SEHNR, CDR2 FQNEAQ (reference sequence). The CDR3 runs 14 residues. V was clipped by 5 bases and J by 8 bases, with 15 bases between them. CDR3 bases: TGTGCCAGCAGCAAAAGGCAGGGTAGCGAAAAACTGTTTTTT. It codes for CASSKRQGSEKLFF. Using reference TRBV7-9 and TRBJ1-4 for the parts outside the CDR3, the full variable domain is DTGVSQNPRHKITKRGQNVTFRCDPISEHNRLYWYRQTLGQGPEFLTYFQNEAQLEKSRLLSDRFSAERPKGSFSTLEIQRTEQGDSAMYLCASSKRQGSEKLFFGSGTQLSVL.